This TCR beta chain emerged from a study of T cells expressing NK-cell markers (dated by TCRdb to 2020 to 2022). Study-level background: In sorted CD3+CD56+NKG2C+, CD3+CD56+NKG2C- and CD3+CD56-NKG2C+ T-cell subsets from about eight donors, TCR beta-chain repertoires were profiled. Libraries were sequenced as 2 x 150 bp reads on Illumina HiSeq 2000/2500, MiSeq or NextSeq. Of the eight sequenced donors, seven were found to be HCMV-seropositive and one was found to be HCMV-seronegative. Randomly selected healthy volunteers, three men and five women, were used as the eight sequenced donors.

The paper as a whole reports these results and caveats: In a handful of donors, the dominant CD3+CD56+NKG2C+ clonotypes were among the top 10 CD8+ clonotypes and accounted for about 1.0-7.5% of CD8+ T cells. Whether the expanded NKG2C-expressing T cell clones were specific for HCMV antigens remained unclear. Those dominant clonotypes were again the most abundant among CD3+CD56-NKG2C+ cells in a handful of donors, at about 28.3-65%.

Comment on this clonotype: Its antigen is currently not known.

As encoded in the germline V gene (reference sequence), CDR1 is PRHDT while CDR2 is FYEKMQ. Measured from the cysteine to the phenylalanine, the CDR3 is 13 residues long. No DNA has been recorded. A commercial ELISA kit detecting HCMV-specific IgG in serum was used to determine HCMV serostatus. Ficoll density gradient centrifugation was used to isolate peripheral blood mononuclear cells from blood. This sample was sequenced with an Illumina HiSeq 2000. 5'RACE template switching, by which a universal primer site and unique molecular identifiers were added, was used to make TCR beta cDNA libraries. cDNA synthesis was primed from the TCR beta constant segment, followed by two successive PCR amplification steps. The original pipeline was this. MIGEC handled demultiplexing of the reads and grouping by UMI, while MiTCR was used to assemble and quantify clonotypes. To exclude erroneous sequences, only TCR cDNA sequences supported by at least two reads were retained. The tcR package was used for downstream repertoire analysis, and clonotypes were matched across fractions by CDR3 nucleotide sequence plus V segment. VDJmatch was used to annotate antigen specificity against VDJdb, with one amino acid substitution in CDR3 permitted. Each CDR3 protein sequence appears as one entry after TCRdb reprocessed the reads, and no DNA is included. The V and J calls and clone size are TCRdb's, not the authors'. The sample has roughly 430,000 distinct CDR3 sequences on record. Under 7.5% of the sample belongs to the ten largest clones.

Sequencing was performed on blood T cells: a sorted CD56 or NKG2C T cell subset, CD4+ or CD8+ T cells, or bulk PBMC T cells (not recorded which). This sequence originates from a woman aged 18 to 75 in good health. This receptor chain uses TRBV13 and TRBJ2-7; TCRdb picks TRBD1, but there is no DNA to check that call. This receptor has the CDR3 CASKGALTYEQYF.